The clone carrying this T cell receptor beta chain was recorded once. Its antigen is not identified. This sample is part of a study of shared clonotypes between healthy human individuals. Study outcomes and limitations: Rarefaction indicated that sorted-subset sequencing remained incomplete although depth was large.

Naive CD8 cells comprised CD45RO-negative, CCR7-positively selected cells, excluding terminally differentiated effector memory CD45RA+ cells. V dropped 6 bases and J dropped 8 bases, with 19 bases sitting between them. This CDR3 has 14 amino acids. Germline V gene sequence: CDR1 MDHEN, CDR2 SYDVKM. TCRdb's table, derived via immunoSEQ multiplex PCR, lists solely in-frame clones and lacks some. This table has 1.5 million to 2.5 million clones, roughly 94% appearing once. The clonotype originates from a young man in good health. The sample taken for sequencing was naive CD8+ T cells sorted from blood. The chain has TRBV28 and TRBJ1-2; possible D gene TRBD1, 6 bases. The CDR3 protein is CASRLKGDGLGYTF. The DNA of the CDR3 is TGTGCCAGCAGACTCAAGGGGGACGGTTTGGGCTACACCTTC.